A single sample gave rise to the 20 T cell receptor beta chains below, sequenced in a study of CD4 T cells in relation to SARS-CoV-2 and coronaviruses. Sequencing used immunoSEQ multiplex PCR; TCRdb keeps in-frame clones, though not all of them. This repertoire shows 28,000 or so clones, over 60% found once; its top ten account for 15% to 20%. CD4+ T cells from unexposed donors were obtained before the COVID-19 pandemic (2011-2018). The cells were cultured for under 13 days before CD4+ T cells were isolated. Their target antigens are unknown. The source material was CD4+ T cells from PBMCs, cultured in vitro. The receptors stem from a human donor in good health.

For this clone: A junction boundary mismatches the germline segment, possibly from a read error. CDR3 region: CASSLEWRDSHSF. CDR3 nucleotides: TGTGCCAGCAGCTTAGAGTGGAGGGACAGCCATTCCTTC. This rearrangement joins TRBV7-2 to TRBJ2-4, with D maybe TRBD1 (7 bases). This CDR3 is 13 amino acids long. Germline values: CDR1 SGHTA, CDR2 FQGNSA.

The gene calls are TRBV28 and TRBJ2-5; D gene ambiguous. CDR1 is MDHEN, CDR2 SYDVKM, per germline. V lost 2 bases and J 1 base, leaving 5 bases between the germline ends. The CDR3 sequence is 13 residues long. The CDR3 DNA sequence: TGTGCCAGCAGTTTAGGTTTCCAAGAGACCCAGTACTTC. Protein product: CASSLGFQETQYF.

The rearrangement uses TRBV7-8 and TRBJ1-1; no firm D call. The ends were cut back, 4 bases at V and 1 base at J, with 7 bases in the middle. CDR3 size: 13 residues. Germline CDR1 is SGHVS and CDR2 is FQNEAQ. CDR3 loop: CASSSLENTEAFF. The CDR3 region has the DNA TGTGCCAGCAGCTCCCTAGAGAACACTGAAGCTTTCTTT.

The V gene is TRBV21-1, the J gene TRBJ1-1. TRBV21-1 is tagged as a pseudogene. The CDR3 consists of 14 residues. The CDR3 nucleotides are TGTGCCAGCAGGTGGAGGGATGTGAACACTGAAGCTTTCTTT. Its translation is CASRWRDVNTEAFF.

This clone was observed a handful of times. J is TRBJ2-3 and V is TRBV6-5, with D unclear. The CDR3 sequence is 14 residues long. Germline-derived CDR1 and CDR2 are MNHEY and SVGAGI. The V end lost 5 bases, the J end lost 0 bases, and 9 bases lay between the germline ends. The CDR3 protein is CASSPFGSTDTQYF. CDR3 DNA sequence: TGTGCCAGCAGTCCGTTCGGGAGCACAGATACGCAGTATTTT.

The chain has TRBV7-2 and TRBJ1-1; unclear D gene. The V gene lost 3 bases and the J gene lost 0 bases, with 14 bases spanning the gap. In germline, CDR1 is SGHTA, CDR2 FQGNSA. CDR3 length: 16 residues. This chain's CDR3 is CASSLSGSPLNTEAFF. CDR3 nucleotide sequence: TGTGCCAGCAGCTTGTCGGGATCGCCCCTGAACACTGAAGCTTTCTTT.

CDR3 sequence: CASSIGGGGSNQPQHF. CDR3 bases: TGTGCCAGTAGTATCGGTGGGGGAGGGAGCAATCAGCCCCAGCATTTT. The chain joins TRBV19 to TRBJ1-5, with D possibly being TRBD1 (5 bases). Germline V CDR1 and CDR2: LNHDA, SQIVND (reference sequence). This CDR3 spans 16 amino acids. V gave up 3 bases and J gave up 1 base, with 13 bases separating them.

This chain connects TRBV4-3 to TRBJ2-3; D gene unclear. V was trimmed by 1 base and J by 4 bases, leaving 6 bases between them. CDR1 is LGHNA and CDR2 is YSLEER in the germline V gene. CDR3 length equals 13 residues. CDR3: CASSQGASDTQYF. The CDR3 nucleotides read TGCGCCAGCAGCCAAGGGGCTTCAGATACGCAGTATTTT.

The chain combines TRBV19 with TRBJ1-4, with 7 bases fitting TRBD1. Losses at the gene ends were 6 bases for V and 1 base for J; bases not matched to a gene: 8. The CDR3 contains 16 residues. Germline assignment: CDR1 LNHDA and CDR2 SQIVND (reference sequence). The CDR3, as DNA: TGTGCCAGTAGGACAACAGGGGTGAGAACTAATGAAAAACTGTTTTTT. This gives the protein CASRTTGVRTNEKLFF.

This clone came up a few times. The chain couples TRBV6-5 to TRBJ1-5; D remains ambiguous. The CDR3 length is 15 residues. Germline V gene sequence: CDR1 MNHEY, CDR2 SVGAGI. The germline V and J ends were trimmed by 0 bases and 0 bases, with 6 bases remaining between them. Written as DNA, the CDR3 is TGTGCCAGCAGTTACTCGATTACTAGCAATCAGCCCCAGCATTTT. Amino acid sequence: CASSYSITSNQPQHF.

The chain employs TRBV12-3 or TRBV12-4 and TRBJ2-5; D not resolved. The CDR3 loop spans 12 amino acids. Trimming took off 3 bases at V and 5 bases at J, with 7 bases between the two ends. The CDR3: CASSLIAETQYF. The CDR3 DNA sequence: TGTGCCAGCAGTTTGATCGCCGAGACCCAGTACTTC.

The chain couples TRBV10-3 to TRBJ2-1; 9 nucleotides align to TRBD2. The V segment lost 6 bases and the J segment 8 bases; nucleotides outside the gene matches: 5. CDR1 is ENHRY and CDR2 is SYGVKD in the germline V gene. The CDR3 has 13 amino acids. CDR3 region: CAIRGTSLDEQFF. The CDR3 DNA reads as TGTGCCATCAGGGGGACTAGCTTGGATGAGCAGTTCTTC.

The chain joins TRBV4-1 to TRBJ1-1; 8 nucleotides line up with TRBD1. Germline V CDR1 and CDR2: MGHRA, YSYEKL. After removal of 4 bases from V and 1 base from J, the junction contained 17 bases not matched to a gene. The CDR3 length is 19 residues. CDR3 sequence: CASSLPRTGRTRWNTEAFF. CDR3 nucleotides: TGCGCCAGCAGCCTTCCCAGGACAGGGCGCACCCGATGGAACACTGAAGCTTTCTTT.

The chain is built from TRBV19 and TRBJ1-6; D is ambiguous. The CDR3 covers 13 residues. The V gene's germline CDR1 is LNHDA and CDR2 SQIVND (reference sequence). Trimming cost V 7 bases and J 5 bases, with 9 bases left between them. The CDR3 loop is CASNFQNNSPLHF. CDR3 DNA: TGTGCCAGTAATTTTCAGAATAATTCACCCCTCCACTTT.

This clone came up once. This chain connects TRBV29-1 to TRBJ1-2; 10 nucleotides line up with TRBD1. The CDR3 spans 15 residues. Trimming removed 5 bases from V and 5 bases from J; junction bases left unmatched: 11. Germline V gene lookup returns CDR1 SQVTM and CDR2 ANQGSEA. The CDR3 protein is CSVRDRGLSGYGYTF. In nucleotides, the CDR3 is TGCAGCGTTCGGGACAGGGGCCTCTCGGGATATGGCTACACCTTC.

The chain is built from TRBV7-2 and TRBJ2-5, with D possibly TRBD2 on 6 matching bases. Per germline, CDR1 SGHTA and CDR2 FQGNSA. The V and J ends lost 2 bases and 0 bases respectively, with 10 bases between them. The CDR3 sequence is 15 residues long. The CDR3 DNA is TGTGCCAGCAGCTTACTGCGCGGGGACCAAGAGACCCAGTACTTC. Translating gives CASSLLRGDQETQYF.

The chain carries TRBV9 and TRBJ2-3; no clear D gene. Trimming cost V 0 bases and J 6 bases, with 17 bases left between them. Germline V gene lookup returns CDR1 SGDLS and CDR2 YYNGEE. CDR3 size: 16 residues. Here the CDR3 DNA reads TGTGCCAGCAGCGTAGCTCGGTCGGGCTTGTTCGATACGCAGTATTTT. The encoded protein is CASSVARSGLFDTQYF. The whole variable domain, remainder taken from reference TRBV9 and TRBJ2-3, is DSGVTQTPKHLITATGQRVTLRCSPRSGDLSVYWYQQSLDQGLQFLIQYYNGEERAKGNILERFSAQQFPDLHSELNLSSLELGDSALYFCASSVARSGLFDTQYFGPGTRLTVL.

The chain joins TRBV19 to TRBJ2-7; 8 nucleotides align to TRBD2. CDR1 is LNHDA, CDR2 SQIVND, per germline (reference sequence). The CDR3 runs 15 residues. With V trimmed by 3 bases and J by 3 bases, 7 bases remained unmatched. The CDR3 sequence is CASSMSSGAYYEQYF. The CDR3 nucleotides read TGTGCCAGTAGTATGAGTAGCGGGGCCTACTACGAGCAGTACTTC.

This clone was counted a single time. The chain employs TRBV13 and TRBJ2-3; D possibly corresponds to TRBD2 (7 bases). With 1 base removed from V and 5 bases from J, the gap between germline ends came to 16 bases. The CDR3 spans 16 residues. In germline, CDR1 is PRHDT, CDR2 FYEKMQ (reference sequence). CDR3 coding DNA: TGTGCCAGCAGCTTAGATAGGCGGGGGCTGGGAGATACGCAGTATTTT. It encodes CASSLDRRGLGDTQYF.

The chain joins TRBV29-1 to TRBJ2-5, with a possible D match to TRBD2 (6 bases). The CDR3 sequence is 12 residues long. Germline V gene data show CDR1 as SQVTM and CDR2 as ANQGSEA. Trimming left V 4 bases short and J 2 bases short, with 8 bases between. The CDR3, as DNA: TGCAGCGTTGGGAGGGTACAAGAGACCCAGTACTTC. Amino acids: CSVGRVQETQYF. The full variable domain, in which reference TRBV29-1 and TRBJ2-5 provide the parts outside the CDR3, is SAVISQKPSRDICQRGTSLTIQCQVDSQVTMMFWYRQQPGQSLTLIATANQGSEATYESGFVIDKFPISRPNLTFSTLTVSNMSPEDSSIYLCSVGRVQETQYFGPGTRLLVL.